In this sample, the clone carrying this TCR beta chain turned up once. Its antigen is not known. Every patient was affected by relapse after autologous stem cell transplantation, while exposure to brentuximab vedotin was not uniform. The CDR3 is 14 residues long. With 0 bases removed from V and 3 bases from J, the gap between germline ends came to 6 bases. Germline values: CDR1 SGHRS, CDR2 YFSETQ. This record comes from a study of PD-1 blockade in classical Hodgkin lymphoma. Whole-study context: Nivolumab was given intravenously to patients at 3 mg/kg every 2 weeks.

The assay was immunoSEQ multiplex PCR, and TCRdb's table has in-frame clones only and misses some. Altogether approximately 50,000 clones are present, 88% being singletons, with the ten largest covering around 5.4%. Study outcomes and limitations: When nivolumab was started under 1 year after ASCT, patients were excluded. At C4D1, TCR diversity had climbed significantly for CD4+ cells, though not for CD8+ cells.

The sequencing here drew on peripheral blood mononuclear cells (PBMCs), taken before the second cycle of nivolumab. The TCR was taken from a human donor with classical Hodgkin lymphoma. V usage is TRBV5-1 and J usage is TRBJ1-4; D is unclear. The CDR3 reads CASSLGAANEKLFF. For the CDR3, the DNA is TGCGCCAGCAGCTTGGGTGCGGCTAATGAAAAACTGTTTTTT. The full variable domain, its missing parts supplied by reference TRBV5-1 and TRBJ1-4, is KAGVTQTPRYLIKTRGQQVTLSCSPISGHRSVSWYQQTPGQGLQFLFEYFSETQRNKGNFPGRFSGRQFSNSRSEMNVSTLELGDSALYLCASSLGAANEKLFFGSGTQLSVL.